Below, one T cell receptor beta chain is given with its context. The entry originates in a study of CD8 T cells in Susac syndrome. Reverse transcription of roughly 0.45 to 1 ug RNA used random hexamers. TCRdb reprocessed the immunoSEQ multiplex PCR reads with MiXCR, giving one entry per CDR3 protein. This sample has 150,000 to 200,000 distinct CDR3 sequences, with roughly 95% found just once. This clonotype was obtained from a human donor with multiple sclerosis. Sequencing was carried out using CD8+ T cells from PBMCs.

The CDR3 nucleotides are TGTGCCAGCAGTGAACGCCTCCTGGGGCTGTTTTTT. Residues: CASSERLLGLFF. This rearrangement joins TRBV2 to TRBJ2-2; D not resolved. Germline V gene data show CDR1 as SNHLY and CDR2 as FYNNEI. V was shortened by 2 bases and J by 13 bases, with 11 bases between the two germline ends. The CDR3 is 12 residues long.